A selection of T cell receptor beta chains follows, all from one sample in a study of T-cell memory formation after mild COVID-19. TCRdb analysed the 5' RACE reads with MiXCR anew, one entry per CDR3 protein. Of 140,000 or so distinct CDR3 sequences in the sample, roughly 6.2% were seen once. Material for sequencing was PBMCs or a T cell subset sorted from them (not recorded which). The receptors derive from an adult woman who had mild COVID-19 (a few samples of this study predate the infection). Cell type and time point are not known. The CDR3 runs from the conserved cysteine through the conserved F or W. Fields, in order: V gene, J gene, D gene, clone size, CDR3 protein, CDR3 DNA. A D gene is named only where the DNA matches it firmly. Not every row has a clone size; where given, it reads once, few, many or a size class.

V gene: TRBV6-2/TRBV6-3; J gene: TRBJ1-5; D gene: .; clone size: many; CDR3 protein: CASSYTGTLSNQPQHF; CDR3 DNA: TGTGCCAGCAGTTACACAGGGACTCTTAGCAATCAGCCCCAGCATTTT
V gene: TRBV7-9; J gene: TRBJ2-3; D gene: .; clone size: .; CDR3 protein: CASSFSPRADTQYF; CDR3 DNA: TGTGCCAGCAGCTTCTCCCCGAGGGCAGATACGCAGTATTTT
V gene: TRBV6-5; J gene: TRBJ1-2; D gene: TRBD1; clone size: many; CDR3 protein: CASSSLTGGAGYHGYTF; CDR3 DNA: TGTGCCAGCAGTTCGCTTACAGGGGGCGCGGGTTATCATGGCTACACCTTC
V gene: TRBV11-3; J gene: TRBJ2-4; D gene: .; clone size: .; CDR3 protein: CASSFPGNIQYF; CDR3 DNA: TGTGCCAGCAGCTTCCCTGGGAACATTCAGTACTTC
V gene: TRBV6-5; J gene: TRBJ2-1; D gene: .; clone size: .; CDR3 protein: CASTLGGANYNEQFF; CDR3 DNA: TGTGCCAGCACCCTTGGGGGTGCGAACTACAATGAGCAGTTCTTC
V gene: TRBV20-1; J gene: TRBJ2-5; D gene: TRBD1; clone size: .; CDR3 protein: CSAKLQGLETQYF; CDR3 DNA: TGCAGTGCTAAGTTACAGGGGTTGGAGACCCAGTACTTC
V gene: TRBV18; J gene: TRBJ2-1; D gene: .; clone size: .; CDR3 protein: CASSPPGGGSYNEQFF; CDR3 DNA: TGTGCCAGCTCACCACCGGGGGGTGGCTCCTACAATGAGCAGTTCTTC
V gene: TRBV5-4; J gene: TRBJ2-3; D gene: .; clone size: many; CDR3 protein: CASSFGGATDTQYF; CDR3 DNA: TGTGCCAGCTCCTTCGGCGGCGCAACAGATACGCAGTATTTT
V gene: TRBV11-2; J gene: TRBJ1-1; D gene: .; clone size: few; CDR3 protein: CASSSISRANTEAFF; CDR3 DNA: TGTGCCAGCAGCTCTATCTCCAGGGCTAACACTGAAGCTTTCTTT
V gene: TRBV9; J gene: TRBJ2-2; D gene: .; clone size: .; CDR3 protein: CASSVVGGHTGELFF; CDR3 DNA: TGTGCCAGCAGCGTAGTCGGGGGGCACACCGGGGAGCTGTTTTTT
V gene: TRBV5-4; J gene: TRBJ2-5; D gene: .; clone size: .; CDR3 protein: CASRSLRPGKTQYF; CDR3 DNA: TGTGCCAGCAGATCATTACGACCCGGGAAGACCCAGTACTTC
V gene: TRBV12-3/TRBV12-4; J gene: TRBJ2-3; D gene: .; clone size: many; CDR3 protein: CASSLSGSTDTQYF; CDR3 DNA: TGTGCCAGCAGCTTAAGCGGGAGCACAGATACGCAGTATTTT
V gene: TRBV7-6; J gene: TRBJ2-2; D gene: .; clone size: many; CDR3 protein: CASSLVPYNKKTTGELFF; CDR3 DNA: TGTGCCAGCAGCTTAGTTCCCTACAACAAGAAAACCACCGGGGAGCTGTTTTTT
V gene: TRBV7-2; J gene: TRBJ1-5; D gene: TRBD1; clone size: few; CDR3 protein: CASRGTGGNQPQHF; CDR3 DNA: TGTGCCAGCAGGGGGACAGGGGGCAATCAGCCCCAGCATTTT